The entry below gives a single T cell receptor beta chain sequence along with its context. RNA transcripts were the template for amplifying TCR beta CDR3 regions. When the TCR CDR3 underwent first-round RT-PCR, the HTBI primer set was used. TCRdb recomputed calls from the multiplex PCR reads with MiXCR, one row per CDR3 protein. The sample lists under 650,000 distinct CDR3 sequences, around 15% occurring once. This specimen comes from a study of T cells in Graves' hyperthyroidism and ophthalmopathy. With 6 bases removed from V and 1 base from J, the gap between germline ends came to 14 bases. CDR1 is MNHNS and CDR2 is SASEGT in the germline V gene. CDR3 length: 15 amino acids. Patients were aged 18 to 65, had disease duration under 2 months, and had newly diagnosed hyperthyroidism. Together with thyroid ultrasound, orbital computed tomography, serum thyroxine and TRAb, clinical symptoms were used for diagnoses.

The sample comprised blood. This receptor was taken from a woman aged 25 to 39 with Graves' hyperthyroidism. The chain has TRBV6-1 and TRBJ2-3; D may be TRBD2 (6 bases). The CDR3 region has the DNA TGTGCCAGCAGCGTTGGCGGGGCCCGCACAGATACGCAGTATTTT. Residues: CASSVGGARTDTQYF.